This T cell receptor (beta chain) was captured in a study of shared clonotypes between healthy human individuals. J lost 8 bases, V lost 2 bases, and 5 bases had no gene match. The CDR3 has 14 amino acids. The germline CDR1 and CDR2 sequences are MNHEY and SMNVEV (reference sequence). This clone has only one observation. Repertoires were generated with immunoSEQ multiplex PCR, while TCRdb's copy carries only in-frame clones and drops some. Here the sample spans approximately 700,000 clones, around 78% being singletons. This sequence originates from a woman aged 25 to 39 in good health. The sequencing input was memory CD4+ T cells sorted from blood. Regarding subset: CD45RA-negative fraction. This sequence joins TRBV27 and TRBJ2-3, with TRBD2 matching over 9 bases. As DNA, the CDR3 is TGTGCCAGCAGTTTAGGTGCTAGCGGGACTACGCAGTATTTT. This gives the protein CASSLGASGTTQYF.